A single TCR beta chain is shown here with its context. No antigen is known for it. This specimen comes from a study of long-term antiretroviral therapy in people with HIV. Overall study findings and caveats: Blood was collected between the mid-2000s and the late 2010s, possibly under older ART regimens. Transplant-donor-level diversity was not reached after ART, though diversity increased. Participants lacked recorded data on ART adherence, viral resistance or therapy changes.

Donors each had at least one pre-ART PBMC sample and at least two post-ART ones. Survey-level immunoSEQ v3.0 assays were run. TCRdb keeps only in-frame clones here, not all; method: immunoSEQ multiplex PCR. The profile shows about 32,000 clones, approximately 85% of them singletons. The CDR3 extends over 16 amino acids. J gave up 2 bases and V 5 bases, and 12 bases lay outside the gene matches. Per the germline V gene, CDR1 is SEHNR and CDR2 is FQNEAQ (reference sequence). The starting material was unsorted PBMCs, obtained 2.2 years after starting antiretroviral therapy. The V gene is TRBV7-9, the J gene TRBJ2-7; TRBD1 agrees at 7 bases. The clonotype was recovered from a young man with HIV. CDR3 loop: CASSLPSGTAPYEQYF. CDR3 DNA: TGTGCCAGCAGCCTCCCATCCGGGACAGCCCCCTACGAGCAGTACTTC.